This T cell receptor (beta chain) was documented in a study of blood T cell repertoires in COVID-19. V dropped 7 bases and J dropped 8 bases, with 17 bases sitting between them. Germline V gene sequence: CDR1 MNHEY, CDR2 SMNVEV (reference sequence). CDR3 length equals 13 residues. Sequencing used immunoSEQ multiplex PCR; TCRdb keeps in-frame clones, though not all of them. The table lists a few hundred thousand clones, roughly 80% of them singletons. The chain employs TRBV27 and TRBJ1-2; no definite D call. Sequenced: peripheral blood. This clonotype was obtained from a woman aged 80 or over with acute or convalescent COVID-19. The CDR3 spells CASTDRARRGYTF. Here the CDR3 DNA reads TGTGCCAGCACCGACCGAGCAAGGAGGGGCTACACCTTC.